The clone carrying this T cell receptor (beta chain) turned up a few times. No antigen is known for it. The library targeted TCRbeta and was prepared with unique molecular identifiers. TCRdb re-analysed the PCR reads in MiXCR, keeping a single row per CDR3 protein. The repertoire includes some 450,000 distinct CDR3 sequences, roughly 43% of them detected once, and under 35% sits in the top ten. The sample comes from a study of T-cell reconstitution after alpha-beta-depleted transplantation in children. General study results and limits: Some patients' high day-60 TCRbeta diversity was traced to surviving recipient T cells and thymic progenitors. Reportedly, roughly two months post-transplant, alpha-beta T cells arose from several hundred expanded graft clones. T-cell numbers and diversity one year post-transplant derived largely from freshly generated T cells.

CDR1 and CDR2 from the germline V gene are LGHNA and YSLEER. CDR3 size: 12 residues. The ends were cut back, 5 bases at V and 6 bases at J, with 7 bases in the middle. The rearrangement links TRBV4-3 to TRBJ2-2, with a possible D match to TRBD1 (5 bases). Sequencing was performed on PBMCs, taken before TCRalphabeta/CD19-depleted stem cell transplant. The clonotype was recovered from a girl aged 2 to 10 with aplastic anemia, due to receive a stem cell transplant. The CDR3: CASSRGPGELFF. CDR3 nucleotides: TGCGCCAGCAGCAGGGGTCCCGGGGAGCTGTTTTTT.